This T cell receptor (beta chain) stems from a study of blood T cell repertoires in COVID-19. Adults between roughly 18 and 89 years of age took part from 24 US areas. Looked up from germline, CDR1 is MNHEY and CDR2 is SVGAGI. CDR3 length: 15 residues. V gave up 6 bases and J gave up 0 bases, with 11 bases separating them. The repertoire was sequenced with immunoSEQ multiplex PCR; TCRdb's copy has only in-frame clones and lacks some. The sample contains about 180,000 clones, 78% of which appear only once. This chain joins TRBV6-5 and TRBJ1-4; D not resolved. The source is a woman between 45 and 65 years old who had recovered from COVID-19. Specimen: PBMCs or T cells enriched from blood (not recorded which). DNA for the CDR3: TGTGCCAGCAGACTGGGGAGCACAACTAATGAAAAACTGTTTTTT. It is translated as CASRLGSTTNEKLFF.